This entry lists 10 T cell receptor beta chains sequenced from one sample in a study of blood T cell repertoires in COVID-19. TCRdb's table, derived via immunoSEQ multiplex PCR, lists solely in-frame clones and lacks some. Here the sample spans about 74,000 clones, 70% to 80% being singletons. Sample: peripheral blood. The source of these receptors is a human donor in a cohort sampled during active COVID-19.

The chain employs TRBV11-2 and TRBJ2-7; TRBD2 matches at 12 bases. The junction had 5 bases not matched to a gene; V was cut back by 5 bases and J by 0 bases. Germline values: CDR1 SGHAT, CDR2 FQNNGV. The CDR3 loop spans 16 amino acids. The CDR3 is CASSITSGGSSYEQYF. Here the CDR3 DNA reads TGTGCCAGCAGCATCACTAGCGGGGGGAGCTCCTACGAGCAGTACTTC.

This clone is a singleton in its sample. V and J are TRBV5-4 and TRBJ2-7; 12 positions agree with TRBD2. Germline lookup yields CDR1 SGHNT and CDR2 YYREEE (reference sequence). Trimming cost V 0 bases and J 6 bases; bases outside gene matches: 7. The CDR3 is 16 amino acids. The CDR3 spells CASSLDVLAGGSEQYF. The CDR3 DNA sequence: TGTGCCAGCAGCTTGGATGTTCTAGCGGGAGGGAGCGAGCAGTACTTC.

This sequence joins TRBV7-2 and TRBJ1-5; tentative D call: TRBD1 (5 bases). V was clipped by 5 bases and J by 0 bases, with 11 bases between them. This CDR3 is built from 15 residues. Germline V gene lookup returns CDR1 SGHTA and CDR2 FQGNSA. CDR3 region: CASSPRGNSNQPQHF. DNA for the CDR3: TGTGCCAGCAGCCCGCGGGGGAATAGCAATCAGCCCCAGCATTTT.

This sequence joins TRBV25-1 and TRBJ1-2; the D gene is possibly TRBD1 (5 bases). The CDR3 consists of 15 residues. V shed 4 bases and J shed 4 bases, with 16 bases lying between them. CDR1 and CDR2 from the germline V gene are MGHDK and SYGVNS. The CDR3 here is CASSAPRGGSYGYTF. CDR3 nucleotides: TGTGCCAGCAGTGCCCCCCGGGGCGGGAGCTATGGCTACACCTTC.

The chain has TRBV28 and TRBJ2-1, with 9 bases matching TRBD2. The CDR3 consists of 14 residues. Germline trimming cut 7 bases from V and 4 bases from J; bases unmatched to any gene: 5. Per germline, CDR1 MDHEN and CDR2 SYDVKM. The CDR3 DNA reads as TGTGCCAGCATCAAAGCGGGGGGTTACAATGAGCAGTTCTTC. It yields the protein CASIKAGGYNEQFF. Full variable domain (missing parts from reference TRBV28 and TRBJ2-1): DVKVTQSSRYLVKRTGEKVFLECVQDMDHENMFWYRQDPGLGLRLIYFSYDVKMKEKGDIPEGYSVSREKKERFSLILESASTNQTSMYLCASIKAGGYNEQFFGPGTRLTVL.

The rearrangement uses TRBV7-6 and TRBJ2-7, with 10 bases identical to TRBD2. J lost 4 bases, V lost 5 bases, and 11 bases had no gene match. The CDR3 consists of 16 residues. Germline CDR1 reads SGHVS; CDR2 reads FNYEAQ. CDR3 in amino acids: CASSPRASGSLYEQYF. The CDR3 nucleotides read TGTGCCAGCAGCCCCCGGGCTAGCGGGAGTTTGTACGAGCAGTACTTC.

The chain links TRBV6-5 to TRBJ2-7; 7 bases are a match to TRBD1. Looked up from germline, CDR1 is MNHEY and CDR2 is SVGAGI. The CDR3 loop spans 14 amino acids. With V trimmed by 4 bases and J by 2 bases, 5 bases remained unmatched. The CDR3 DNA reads TGTGCCAGCAGTTCGACAGGGCCAACCTACGAGCAGTACTTC. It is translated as CASSSTGPTYEQYF.

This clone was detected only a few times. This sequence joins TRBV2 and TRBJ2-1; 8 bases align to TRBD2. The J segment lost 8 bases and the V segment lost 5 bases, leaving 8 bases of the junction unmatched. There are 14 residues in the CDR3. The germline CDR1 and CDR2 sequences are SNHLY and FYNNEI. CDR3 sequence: CASSQRREVYEQFF. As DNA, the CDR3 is TGTGCCAGCAGTCAGCGGCGGGAGGTCTATGAGCAGTTCTTC.

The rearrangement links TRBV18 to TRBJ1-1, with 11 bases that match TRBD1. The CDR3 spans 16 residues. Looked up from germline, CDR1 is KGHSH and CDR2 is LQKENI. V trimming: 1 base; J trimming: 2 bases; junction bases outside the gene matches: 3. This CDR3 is CASSPLGTGGNTEAFF. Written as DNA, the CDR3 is TGTGCCAGCTCACCACTGGGGACAGGGGGTAACACTGAAGCTTTCTTT.

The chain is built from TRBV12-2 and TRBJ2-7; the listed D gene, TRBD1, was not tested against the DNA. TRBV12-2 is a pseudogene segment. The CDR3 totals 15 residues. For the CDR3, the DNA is TGTGCAAGTCGCTTAGCGGGGGACAGCCCCTACGAGCAGTACTTC. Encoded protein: CASRLAGDSPYEQYF.